This T cell receptor (beta chain) was identified during a study of T cells in Graves' hyperthyroidism and ophthalmopathy. The wider study: Peripheral blood was acquired at first diagnosis, ahead of any therapy whatsoever.

Individuals with ophthalmopathy presented a Clinical Activity Score of at least 3, a NOSPECS grade of at least 4 and a duration under 3 months. The diagnostic basis comprised clinical symptoms, serum thyroxine and TRAb, thyroid ultrasound and orbital computed tomography. Findings and limits, study-wide: The authors' 13 V-J model separated ophthalmopathy from stable hyperthyroidism.

At least ten counts were recorded for this clonotype. Its antigen is currently unknown. Amplified TCR beta CDR3 regions derived from RNA transcripts. Carried out on the TCR CDR3, a first-round RT-PCR used the HTBI primer set. TCRdb ran MiXCR on the multiplex PCR reads and lists one entry per CDR3 protein. The repertoire holds 550,000 to 700,000 distinct CDR3 sequences, with over 12% as singletons. Germline CDR1 SGHAT, CDR2 FQDESV (reference sequence). The CDR3 runs to 17 residues. Trimming cost V 5 bases and J 5 bases; bases outside gene matches: 12. This sequence joins TRBV11-1 and TRBJ2-5; 12 bases line up with TRBD2. The source of this sequence is a woman in her thirties or forties with Graves' ophthalmopathy. Source material: blood. The CDR3 DNA follows: TGTGCCAGCAGCCGAGACCTACAGGGACTAGCGGGCGAGACCCAGTACTTC. Encoded protein: CASSRDLQGLAGETQYF.